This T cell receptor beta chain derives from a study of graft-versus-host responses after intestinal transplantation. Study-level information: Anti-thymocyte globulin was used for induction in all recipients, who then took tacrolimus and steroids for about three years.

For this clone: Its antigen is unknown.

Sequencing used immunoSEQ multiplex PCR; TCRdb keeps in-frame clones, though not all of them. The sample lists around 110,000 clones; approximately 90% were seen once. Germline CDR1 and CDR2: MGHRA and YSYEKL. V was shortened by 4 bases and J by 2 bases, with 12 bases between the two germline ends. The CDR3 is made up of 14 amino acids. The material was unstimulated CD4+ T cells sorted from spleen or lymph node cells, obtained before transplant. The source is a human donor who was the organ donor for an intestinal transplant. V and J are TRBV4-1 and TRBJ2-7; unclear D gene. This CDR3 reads CASSPTSRPYEQYF. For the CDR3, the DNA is TGCGCCAGCAGCCCAACGTCCCGCCCCTACGAGCAGTACTTC.